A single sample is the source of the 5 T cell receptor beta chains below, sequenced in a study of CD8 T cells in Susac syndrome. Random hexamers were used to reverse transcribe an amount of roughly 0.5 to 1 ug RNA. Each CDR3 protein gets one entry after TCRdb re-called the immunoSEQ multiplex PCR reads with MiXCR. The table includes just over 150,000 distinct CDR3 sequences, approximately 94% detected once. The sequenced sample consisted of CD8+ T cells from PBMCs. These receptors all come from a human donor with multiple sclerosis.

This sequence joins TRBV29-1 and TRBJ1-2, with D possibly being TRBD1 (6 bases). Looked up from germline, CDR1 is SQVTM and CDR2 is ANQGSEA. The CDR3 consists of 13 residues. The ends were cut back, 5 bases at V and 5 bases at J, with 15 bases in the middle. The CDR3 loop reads CSVLTGREYGYTF. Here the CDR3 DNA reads TGCAGCGTTTTGACAGGAAGAGAATATGGCTACACCTTC. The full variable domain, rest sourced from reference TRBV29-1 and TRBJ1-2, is SAVISQKPSRDICQRGTSLTIQCQVDSQVTMMFWYRQQPGQSLTLIATANQGSEATYESGFVIDKFPISRPNLTFSTLTVSNMSPEDSSIYLCSVLTGREYGYTFGSGTRLTVV.

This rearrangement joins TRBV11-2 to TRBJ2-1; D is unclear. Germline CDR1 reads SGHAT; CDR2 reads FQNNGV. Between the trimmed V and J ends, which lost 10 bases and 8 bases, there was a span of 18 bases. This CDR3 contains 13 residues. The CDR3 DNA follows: TGTGCCACCGCCGGGCCCTGGGCCGATGAGCAGTTCTTC. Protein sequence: CATAGPWADEQFF.

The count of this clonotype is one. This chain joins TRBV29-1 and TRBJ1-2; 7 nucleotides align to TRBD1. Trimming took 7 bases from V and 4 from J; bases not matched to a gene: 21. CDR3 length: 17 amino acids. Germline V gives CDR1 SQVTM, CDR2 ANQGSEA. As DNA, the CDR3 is TGCAGCGCCCTAGGGACGAACGAGGGACAGACCGTCTATGGCTACACCTTC. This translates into CSALGTNEGQTVYGYTF.

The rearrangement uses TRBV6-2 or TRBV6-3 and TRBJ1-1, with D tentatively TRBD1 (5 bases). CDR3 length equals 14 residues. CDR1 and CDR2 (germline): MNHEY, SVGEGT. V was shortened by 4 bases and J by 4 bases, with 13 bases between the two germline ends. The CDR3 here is CASSLPGWGTEAFF. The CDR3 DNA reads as TGTGCCAGCAGTTTGCCAGGGTGGGGCACTGAAGCTTTCTTT.

As DNA, the CDR3 is TGTGCCAGCAGTAAAAGAGGGGAGGATACGCAGTATTTT. This codes for CASSKRGEDTQYF. The rearrangement links TRBV4-2 to TRBJ2-3, with D perhaps given as TRBD1 or TRBD2 (5 bases each). The CDR3 totals 13 residues. Trimming took 6 bases from V and 6 from J, leaving 13 bases between them. Germline CDR1 is LGHNA and CDR2 is YNFKEQ.